This T cell receptor beta chain was obtained from a study of T cell repertoires in cytomegalovirus infection. Turning to the study itself: Public TCR beta signature analysis indicated the presence of both CMV infection and matching HLA type. Study-wide results and caveats: CMV carriers having the relevant HLA were flagged by cumulative public TCR beta family frequency. Dominating the ex vivo response were HLA-C-restricted CMV-specific TCR beta clonotypes.

TCRdb re-analysed the reads in MiXCR, keeping a single row per CDR3 protein. The repertoire consists of roughly 760,000 distinct CDR3 sequences, with roughly 35% occurring once and the leading ten covering around 2.6%. This clonotype has more than one count but fewer than ten. Its antigen is currently unknown. The V end was cut by 0 bases, the J end by 0 bases, with 9 bases between. Germline V gene lookup returns CDR1 SEHNR and CDR2 FQNEAQ (reference sequence). The CDR3 consists of 15 residues. The sequenced material came from PBMCs. The receptor was derived from a human donor in good health (CMV status not recorded). Some clones in this sample may be carry-over from other donors' samples. The rearrangement uses TRBV7-9 and TRBJ2-7, with D possibly TRBD2 on 5 matching bases. CDR3 in DNA: TGTGCCAGCAGCTTAGCACGGAGGACCTCCTACGAGCAGTACTTC. Translating gives CASSLARRTSYEQYF. The full variable domain, with the rest looked up from reference TRBV7-9 and TRBJ2-7, is DTGVSQNPRHKITKRGQNVTFRCDPISEHNRLYWYRQTLGQGPEFLTYFQNEAQLEKSRLLSDRFSAERPKGSFSTLEIQRTEQGDSAMYLCASSLARRTSYEQYFGPGTRLTVT.